The 21 T cell receptor beta chains given below trace back to one sample, sequenced in a study of control samples from healthy donors and cancer patients. Repertoires were generated with immunoSEQ multiplex PCR, while TCRdb's copy carries only in-frame clones and drops some. The table includes 150,000 or so clones, approximately 86% detected once. Sequencing input: blood. Every receptor here comes from a woman in her 30s in good health.

The chain is built from TRBV5-5 and TRBJ2-1; no clear D. Germline CDR1 SGHKS, CDR2 YYEKEE (reference sequence). Trimming removed 7 bases at V and 1 base at J, with 12 bases between. The CDR3 is 14 amino acids. The CDR3 DNA reads TGTGCCAGCTTCCCATCCAAATCCTACAATGAGCAGTTCTTC. This sequence encodes CASFPSKSYNEQFF. Together with reference TRBV5-5 and TRBJ2-1, the CDR3 gives the full variable domain: DAGVTQSPTHLIKTRGQQVTLRCSPISGHKSVSWYQQVLGQGPQFIFQYYEKEERGRGNFPDRFSARQFPNYSSELNVNALLLGDSALYLCASFPSKSYNEQFFGPGTRLTVL.

The J gene is TRBJ1-5, the V gene TRBV24-1; the match to TRBD1 covers 7 bases. The CDR3 runs to 13 residues. Germline CDR1 KGHDR, CDR2 SFDVKD. V shed 1 base and J 11 bases; nucleotides not matched to a gene: 4. CDR3 nucleotides: TGTGCCACCAGTGATTTCGGGGACAGATCCCAGCATTTT. Residues: CATSDFGDRSQHF.

The V and J genes are TRBV7-9 and TRBJ1-6; D unclear. The germline CDR1 and CDR2 sequences are SEHNR and FQNEAQ (reference sequence). The length of the CDR3 is 14 residues. V gave up 3 bases and J gave up 10 bases, with 13 bases separating them. The CDR3 DNA follows: TGTGCCAGCAGCTTGGGAGATAAAGGGTCACCCCTCCACTTT. Translation: CASSLGDKGSPLHF.

The chain links TRBV11-2 to TRBJ1-4; D is perhaps TRBD1 (6 bases). Trimming left V 3 bases short and J 0 bases short, with 11 bases between. The germline V gene encodes CDR1 SGHAT and CDR2 FQNNGV. The CDR3 length is 16 residues. Here the CDR3 reads CASSFDRPPTNEKLFF. The CDR3 DNA is TGTGCCAGCAGCTTTGACAGGCCTCCAACTAATGAAAAACTGTTTTTT.

The CDR3 bases are TGCGCCAGCAGCCCCGGACAGGGCCTTGGCAATCAGCCCCAGCATTTT. The encoded protein is CASSPGQGLGNQPQHF. This chain joins TRBV5-1 and TRBJ1-5; 8 bases map to TRBD1. The CDR3 is 16 amino acids. V gave up 4 bases and J gave up 2 bases; unmatched junction bases: 8. The germline gives CDR1 SGHRS, CDR2 YFSETQ.

The chain has TRBV4-1 and TRBJ1-5, with TRBD1 identical over 11 bases. The CDR3 extends over 16 amino acids. Germline CDR1 MGHRA, CDR2 YSYEKL. Trimming at V came to 4 bases and at J to 2 bases, leaving 4 bases not matched to a gene. The CDR3 here is CASSREGQGGNQPQHF. CDR3 nucleotides: TGCGCCAGCAGCCGTGAGGGACAGGGGGGCAATCAGCCCCAGCATTTT.

This chain joins TRBV6-6 and TRBJ2-2, with a weak D call TRBD1 (5 bases). This CDR3 region has 15 residues. Trimming removed 7 bases at V and 0 bases at J, with 12 bases between. Germline CDR1 is MNHNY and CDR2 is SVGAGI (reference sequence). The CDR3 protein is CASMGRAANTGELFF. The DNA for the CDR3 is TGTGCCAGCATGGGGCGAGCCGCGAACACCGGGGAGCTGTTTTTT.

The chain couples TRBV7-2 to TRBJ2-7, with 10 bases that match TRBD1. Per the germline V gene, CDR1 is SGHTA and CDR2 is FQGNSA. The CDR3 is made up of 15 amino acids. Trimming removed 0 bases from V and 3 bases from J; junction bases left unmatched: 2. CDR3 in amino acids: CASSLARDRGYEQYF. In DNA form, the CDR3 reads TGTGCCAGCAGCTTAGCGCGGGACAGGGGCTACGAGCAGTACTTC.

V usage is TRBV5-1 and J usage is TRBJ2-4; 8 bases agree with TRBD2. The CDR3 is 16 amino acids. Trimming cost V 0 bases and J 1 base; bases outside gene matches: 3. Germline V gene data show CDR1 as SGHRS and CDR2 as YFSETQ. The CDR3 sequence is CASSLAAGDAKNIQYF. The CDR3 coding sequence is TGCGCCAGCAGCTTGGCAGCGGGAGATGCCAAAAACATTCAGTACTTC.

The chain is built from TRBV6-1 and TRBJ1-4; D possibly corresponds to TRBD1 (6 bases). Germline CDR1 is MNHNS and CDR2 is SASEGT. There are 15 residues in the CDR3. V was pared by 1 base and J by 4 bases, with 10 bases between. CDR3 amino acids: CASSEGTAFNEKLFF. CDR3 DNA sequence: TGTGCCAGCAGTGAAGGGACAGCCTTTAATGAAAAACTGTTTTTT.

V gene TRBV27 combines with J gene TRBJ2-1; the D gene could be TRBD1 or TRBD2 (5 bases each). The germline V gene has CDR1 MNHEY and CDR2 SMNVEV (reference sequence). The CDR3 contains 12 residues. Trimming shortened V by 4 bases and J by 11 bases, and 12 bases separated the two germline ends. The CDR3 DNA reads as TGTGCCAGCAGTTCGGGACGGGCGAAGCAGTTCTTC. It encodes CASSSGRAKQFF.

The rearrangement joins TRBV12-3 or TRBV12-4 to TRBJ2-1; D possibly uses TRBD1 or TRBD2 (5 bases each). The ends were cut back, 6 bases at V and 7 bases at J, with 13 bases in the middle. This CDR3 is 13 amino acids long. CDR3 DNA: TGTGCCAGCAGCCCCGGGGCGACGAATGAGCAGTTCTTC. Its protein is CASSPGATNEQFF.

The genes are TRBV24-1 and TRBJ2-3, with D maybe TRBD2 (5 bases). V lost 1 base, J lost 0 bases, and 7 bases lay in between. Germline V gene lookup returns CDR1 KGHDR and CDR2 SFDVKD. The CDR3 contains 15 residues. CDR3 bases: TGTGCCACCAGTGATTTCCGGGGAAGCACAGATACGCAGTATTTT. Translated: CATSDFRGSTDTQYF.

This chain joins TRBV5-1 and TRBJ2-3; TRBD1 aligns across 7 bases. Losses at the gene ends were 2 bases for V and 3 bases for J; bases not matched to a gene: 3. This CDR3 has 14 amino acids. Per germline, CDR1 SGHRS and CDR2 YFSETQ. CDR3: CASSFQGDTDTQYF. The CDR3 DNA reads as TGCGCCAGCAGCTTCCAGGGGGATACAGATACGCAGTATTTT. Together with reference TRBV5-1 and TRBJ2-3, the CDR3 gives the full variable domain: KAGVTQTPRYLIKTRGQQVTLSCSPISGHRSVSWYQQTPGQGLQFLFEYFSETQRNKGNFPGRFSGRQFSNSRSEMNVSTLELGDSALYLCASSFQGDTDTQYFGPGTRLTVL.

The V and J genes are TRBV11-2 and TRBJ2-3; D not certain. This CDR3 is built from 13 residues. V was trimmed by 5 bases and J by 1 base, leaving 7 bases between them. CDR1 is SGHAT and CDR2 is FQNNGV in the germline V gene. The CDR3 spells CASSQRGTDTQYF. The CDR3 DNA reads as TGTGCCAGCAGCCAAAGGGGCACAGATACGCAGTATTTT.

The sample holds one count of this clone. The chain has TRBV5-5 and TRBJ2-7; D is possibly TRBD1 (6 bases). Trimming stripped 5 bases from V and 4 bases from J, with 13 bases between. The length of the CDR3 is 13 residues. CDR1 and CDR2 (germline): SGHKS, YYEKEE (reference sequence). The CDR3 DNA follows: TGTGCCAGCAGTTTGAGAACAGGGTACGAGCAGTACTTC. This sequence encodes CASSLRTGYEQYF.

The count of this clone is one. Other nucleotide sequences in the sample specify the same CDR3. The chain recombines TRBV2 with TRBJ1-2; D unresolved. This CDR3 has 13 amino acids. Germline V CDR1 and CDR2: SNHLY, FYNNEI. The V gene lost 2 bases and the J gene lost 0 bases, with 4 bases spanning the gap. The DNA for the CDR3 is TGTGCCAGCAGTGAATCGGCTAACTATGGCTACACCTTC. Protein product: CASSESANYGYTF.

V usage is TRBV6-4 and J usage is TRBJ1-5; a weak D match, TRBD1 (5 bases). CDR1 MRHNA and CDR2 SNTAGT come from the germline V gene. This CDR3 contains 15 residues. V was clipped by 10 bases and J by 5 bases, with 21 bases between them. CDR3 nucleotide sequence: TGTGCCACCCCACGGGCGGGGGGGTTGGATCAGCCCCAGCATTTT. Encoded protein: CATPRAGGLDQPQHF.

The rearrangement uses TRBV6-4 and TRBJ2-3; 8 nucleotides agree with TRBD1. CDR3 length: 14 amino acids. CDR1 MRHNA and CDR2 SNTAGT come from the germline V gene. The J segment lost 2 bases and the V segment lost 8 bases, leaving 6 bases of the junction unmatched. The CDR3 DNA sequence: TGTGCCAGCGCGAGACAGGGGCCCACAGATACGCAGTATTTT. This codes for CASARQGPTDTQYF.

The chain is built from TRBV5-6 and TRBJ2-7; 10 nucleotides match TRBD2. Trimming cost V 0 bases and J 6 bases; bases outside gene matches: 6. The CDR3 runs to 15 residues. CDR1 and CDR2 (germline): SGHDT, YYEEEE. CDR3 in DNA: TGTGCCAGCAGCTTGGACCCAAGCGGGAGGGCCGAGCAGTACTTC. Protein sequence: CASSLDPSGRAEQYF. The variable domain in full, with the rest retrieved from reference TRBV5-6 and TRBJ2-7, is DAGVTQSPTHLIKTRGQQVTLRCSPKSGHDTVSWYQQALGQGPQFIFQYYEEEERQRGNFPDRFSGHQFPNYSSELNVNALLLGDSALYLCASSLDPSGRAEQYFGPGTRLTVT.

J is TRBJ1-2 and V is TRBV11-2; TRBD1 might be the D (6 bases). Trimming took off 5 bases at V and 8 bases at J, with 15 bases between the two ends. The CDR3 is 13 amino acids. From germline, CDR1 is SGHAT and CDR2 FQNNGV. The CDR3 protein is CASSLLAGGGYTF. The CDR3 DNA sequence: TGTGCCAGCAGCCTCCTCGCGGGGGGCGGCTACACCTTC.